The sequence of this TCR beta chain was determined in a study of T-cell reconstitution after alpha-beta-depleted transplantation in children. Study results and limitations: Certain patients had high TCRbeta diversity at day 60, and it came from recipient T cells and thymic progenitors that survived. Roughly two months post-transplant, alpha-beta T cells reportedly originated from several hundred graft clones that had expanded. A year had passed since transplant, and T-cell counts and diversity by then came mostly from newly produced T cells.

This clonotype occurred a few times. Its antigen is undetermined. The length of the CDR3 is 16 residues. Germline lookup yields CDR1 SGHRS and CDR2 YFSETQ. Trimming took 2 bases from V and 9 from J; bases not matched to a gene: 10. Unique molecular identifiers tagged the TCRbeta library. From the PCR reads, TCRdb called clonotypes with MiXCR, one entry per CDR3 protein. The data contain approximately 500,000 distinct CDR3 sequences, 20% to 30% of them seen just once; the ten biggest clones take up about a third. The chain employs TRBV5-1 and TRBJ2-1; 11 bases are shared with TRBD2. Sample: PBMCs, taken before TCRalphabeta/CD19-depleted stem cell transplant. The source is a boy less than two years old with Wiskott-Aldrich syndrome, due to receive a stem cell transplant. The DNA of the CDR3 is TGCGCCAGCAGCTTCCCCGGACTAGCGGGCTCGGGTGAGCAGTTCTTC. Translating it yields CASSFPGLAGSGEQFF.